This passage covers 31 T cell receptor beta chains from one sample sequenced in a study of T cell repertoires in ileal Crohn's disease. Measured with immunoSEQ multiplex PCR; TCRdb has only the in-frame clones, and not every one. The data contain 16,000 or so clones, approximately 92% of them singletons. Time point denoted: inflamed ileum from the surgical specimen. The sequenced sample was ileal tissue. Receptor source: an adult with Crohn's disease.

This clone was counted once. The J gene is TRBJ1-2, the V gene TRBV5-1, with D unclear. Trimming took 0 bases from V and 3 from J, leaving 12 bases between them. CDR1 is SGHRS, CDR2 YFSETQ, per germline. The CDR3 sequence is 15 residues long. CDR3 amino acids: CASSLAPDPYYGYTF. CDR3 bases: TGCGCCAGCAGCTTGGCGCCGGATCCCTACTATGGCTACACCTTC.

In this sample, this clone turned up once. This rearrangement joins TRBV4-2 to TRBJ2-5; the match to TRBD2 covers 12 bases. From germline, CDR1 is LGHNA and CDR2 YNFKEQ. With 4 bases clipped from V and 1 base from J, the junction kept 13 bases outside the gene matches. The CDR3 extends over 19 amino acids. The CDR3 sequence: CASSPSLNPGLAGQETQYF. The CDR3 DNA reads as TGTGCCAGCAGCCCCAGCCTTAACCCGGGACTAGCGGGCCAAGAGACCCAGTACTTC.

This sequence joins TRBV5-4 and TRBJ2-7; D ambiguous. The CDR3 runs to 14 residues. Germline CDR1 and CDR2: SGHNT and YYREEE (reference sequence). Trimming removed 4 bases at V and 6 bases at J, with 17 bases between. The CDR3, as DNA: TGTGCCAGCAGCATTGACACCCGGCCCCTCGAGCAGTACTTC. It translates to CASSIDTRPLEQYF.

V is TRBV10-3 and J is TRBJ1-1; tentative D call: TRBD1 (6 bases). Germline V lookup: CDR1 ENHRY, CDR2 SYGVKD. CDR3 length: 14 amino acids. Trimming took 3 bases from V and 2 from J, leaving 10 bases between them. CDR3 sequence reads: CAISEQTGNTEAFF. The CDR3, as DNA: TGTGCCATCAGTGAACAGACAGGAAACACTGAAGCTTTCTTT.

The chain recombines TRBV7-9 with TRBJ2-5, with D maybe TRBD1 (6 bases). Per the germline V gene, CDR1 is SEHNR and CDR2 is FQNEAQ (reference sequence). Trimming removed 5 bases from V and 5 bases from J, with 15 bases in between. This CDR3 has 14 residues. For the CDR3, the DNA is TGTGCCAGCAGCCCCCCAGGGGCCGGGGAGACCCAGTACTTC. This encodes CASSPPGAGETQYF.

The chain has TRBV6-5 and TRBJ2-3; weak D call: TRBD2 (6 bases). Trimming shortened V by 5 bases and J by 8 bases, and 20 bases separated the two germline ends. The CDR3 totals 15 residues. Germline assignment: CDR1 MNHEY and CDR2 SVGAGI. The CDR3 DNA follows: TGTGCCAGCAGTCCCCTAGCGCGGTCACCCGGTACGCAGTATTTT. Amino acid sequence: CASSPLARSPGTQYF.

Only one count was recorded for this clone. The CDR3 region is CASSLDVQGSYYGYTF. Written as DNA, the CDR3 is TGTGCCAGCAGTTTAGATGTGCAGGGAAGTTATTATGGCTACACCTTC. The gene calls are TRBV28 and TRBJ1-2; a weak D match, TRBD1 (5 bases). The CDR3 covers 16 residues. V lost 2 bases and J 5 bases, leaving 18 bases between the germline ends. Germline assignment: CDR1 MDHEN and CDR2 SYDVKM.

The genes are TRBV2 and TRBJ1-1; 8 nucleotides match TRBD1. The CDR3 is 13 amino acids. CDR1 SNHLY and CDR2 FYNNEI come from the germline V gene. J lost 1 base, V lost 10 bases, and 5 bases had no gene match. The CDR3 DNA is TGTGCCACCACCGGGACAGGGAACACTGAAGCTTTCTTT. The encoded protein is CATTGTGNTEAFF.

The CDR3 reads CASSRSTGTGNTIYF. The CDR3 region has the DNA TGCGCCAGCAGCAGGTCGACAGGGACTGGAAACACCATATATTTT. V is TRBV5-1 and J is TRBJ1-3; the match to TRBD1 covers 7 bases. The CDR3 is 15 residues long. Germline V gene sequence: CDR1 SGHRS, CDR2 YFSETQ. The trim removed 4 bases at V and 2 bases at J, leaving 6 bases unmatched.

The CDR3 region has the DNA TGTGCCAGCAGTCACGGACAGGGCTATGGCTACACCTTC. Translated: CASSHGQGYGYTF. The chain has TRBV11-2 and TRBJ1-2, with 8 bases identical to TRBD1. CDR1 is SGHAT and CDR2 is FQNNGV in the germline V gene. Trimming cost V 6 bases and J 4 bases; bases outside gene matches: 4. The CDR3 length is 13 residues.

The gene calls are TRBV4-2 and TRBJ2-3; no clear D gene. Between the trimmed V and J ends, which lost 4 bases and 1 base, there was a span of 0 bases. This CDR3 has 11 amino acids. Per germline, CDR1 LGHNA and CDR2 YNFKEQ. CDR3 DNA: TGTGCCAGCAGCCGCACAGATACGCAGTATTTT. Protein: CASSRTDTQYF.

The chain has TRBV5-4 and TRBJ2-3; 13 bases fit TRBD2. The CDR3 is 14 amino acids. Trimming removed 0 bases from V and 9 bases from J; junction bases left unmatched: 1. Germline CDR1 and CDR2: SGHNT and YYREEE (reference sequence). The CDR3 DNA reads TGTGCCAGCAGCTTGGAACTAGCGGGGGGGACGCAGTATTTT. Translated, it gives CASSLELAGGTQYF.

J is TRBJ2-3 and V is TRBV11-2; no reliable D call. Trimming left V 1 base short and J 7 bases short, with 9 bases between. Germline loops: CDR1 SGHAT, CDR2 FQNNGV. The CDR3 contains 13 residues. DNA of the CDR3: TGTGCCAGCAGCTTAGGAGCAGCTAATACGCAGTATTTT. Translating gives CASSLGAANTQYF.

This clone occurred once. J is TRBJ2-2 and V is TRBV7-3; possibly TRBD2 for D (5 bases). V dropped 6 bases and J dropped 7 bases, with 12 bases sitting between them. Germline CDR1 and CDR2: SGHTA and FQGTGA. The CDR3 runs 13 residues. The CDR3 DNA reads as TGTGCCAGCAGTTTTGATCGGGACGGGGAGCTGTTTTTT. This codes for CASSFDRDGELFF.

The J gene is TRBJ1-4, the V gene TRBV6-5; 9 positions match TRBD1. The CDR3 loop spans 14 amino acids. In germline, CDR1 is MNHEY, CDR2 SVGAGI. Trimming cost V 4 bases and J 6 bases; bases outside gene matches: 3. CDR3 amino acids: CASSSGQGYEKLFF. The CDR3 DNA reads as TGTGCCAGCAGTTCGGGACAGGGTTATGAAAAACTGTTTTTT.

This chain links TRBV30 with TRBJ1-1; a weak D match, TRBD1 (6 bases). The length of the CDR3 is 16 residues. Germline lookup yields CDR1 GTSNPN and CDR2 SVGIG (reference sequence). Between the trimmed V and J ends, which lost 0 bases and 5 bases, there was a span of 19 bases. DNA of the CDR3: TGTGCCTGGAGTGTAATATTTGCCGGGGGGCAGACTGAAGCTTTCTTT. Translated: CAWSVIFAGGQTEAFF.

This clone was seen a single time. The chain links TRBV28 to TRBJ2-6; 9 positions agree with TRBD1. CDR3 length equals 18 residues. Looked up from germline, CDR1 is MDHEN and CDR2 is SYDVKM. V gave up 5 bases and J gave up 3 bases; unmatched junction bases: 11. This chain's CDR3 is CASSLATGGKGGANVLTF. The CDR3 region has the DNA TGTGCCAGCAGTCTTGCGACAGGGGGAAAAGGTGGGGCCAACGTCCTGACTTTC.

The rearrangement uses TRBV5-1 and TRBJ1-4; D is unresolved. The CDR3 has 15 residues. The V end was cut by 2 bases, the J end by 3 bases, with 11 bases between. CDR1 and CDR2 (germline): SGHRS, YFSETQ. The CDR3 sequence: CASSFGGEANEKLFF. CDR3 in DNA: TGCGCCAGCAGCTTTGGAGGTGAAGCTAATGAAAAACTGTTTTTT.

Regarding this clone: Lacking the conserved final phenylalanine or tryptophan, this CDR3 likely reflects a read error. It is unclear where the CDR3 begins or ends on the DNA, so no DNA is shown, and the CDR3 is as TCRdb lists it. The chain uses TRBV6-4 and TRBJ1-4; the D call TRBD1 from the table was never checked on the DNA. CDR1 MRHNA and CDR2 SNTAGT come from the germline V gene. The length of the CDR3 is 10 amino acids, counting both ends. Here the CDR3 reads CASSVDRGLR.

This sequence joins TRBV27 and TRBJ1-1; D unclear. This CDR3 comprises 15 residues. The V and J ends lost 5 bases and 0 bases respectively, with 13 bases between them. Germline lookup yields CDR1 MNHEY and CDR2 SMNVEV (reference sequence). In DNA form, the CDR3 reads TGTGCCAGCAGTCTCCCTCCAGATGTGAACACTGAAGCTTTCTTT. It yields the protein CASSLPPDVNTEAFF.

This chain links TRBV28 with TRBJ2-5, with 8 bases aligning to TRBD1. Germline values: CDR1 MDHEN, CDR2 SYDVKM. J gave up 2 bases and V 7 bases, and 3 bases lay outside the gene matches. The CDR3 totals 13 residues. The CDR3 nucleotides are TGTGCCAGCACCGGACAGGGACAAGAGACCCAGTACTTC. Translation gives CASTGQGQETQYF.

The table lists this clone with a count of one. The J gene is TRBJ1-6, the V gene TRBV10-3, with TRBD1 as a possible D gene (5 bases). The CDR3 covers 15 residues. V lost 0 bases and J 10 bases, leaving 13 bases between the germline ends. Germline loops: CDR1 ENHRY, CDR2 SYGVKD. The CDR3 DNA reads as TGTGCCATCAGTGAGTCCCAAGGGGAAAACTCACCCCTCCACTTT. It specifies CAISESQGENSPLHF.

The gene calls are TRBV29-1 and TRBJ1-5, with TRBD1 identical over 7 bases. CDR1 and CDR2 from the germline V gene are SQVTM and ANQGSEA. The ends lost 4 bases at V and 5 bases at J; junction bases unmatched: 5. The CDR3 is 13 amino acids. CDR3 nucleotide sequence: TGCAGCGTTGTGGGGCAGGGGGATCAGCCCCAGCATTTT. Amino acids: CSVVGQGDQPQHF.

The rearrangement links TRBV7-9 to TRBJ2-3; D is perhaps TRBD1 or TRBD2 (5 bases each). CDR1 and CDR2 (germline): SEHNR, FQNEAQ (reference sequence). V lost 1 base, J lost 5 bases, and 13 bases lay in between. The CDR3 is 15 residues long. This CDR3 reads CASSLDWGTVDTQYF. The DNA of the CDR3 is TGTGCCAGCAGCTTAGATTGGGGGACGGTAGATACGCAGTATTTT.

The chain's CDR3 is CASSSVGGRGLSSYNEQFF. The CDR3 DNA reads TGCGCCAGCAGCTCTGTGGGGGGCCGAGGTTTGAGCTCCTACAATGAGCAGTTCTTC. This sequence joins TRBV5-1 and TRBJ2-1; D is tentatively TRBD1 or TRBD2 (6 bases each). CDR3 length equals 19 residues. The germline V gene has CDR1 SGHRS and CDR2 YFSETQ. The ends were cut back, 3 bases at V and 0 bases at J, with 22 bases in the middle.

The gene calls are TRBV19 and TRBJ1-5, with D perhaps matching TRBD1 (6 bases). The CDR3 is 16 amino acids. V was shortened by 5 bases and J by 2 bases, with 16 bases between the two germline ends. The V gene's germline CDR1 is LNHDA and CDR2 SQIVND (reference sequence). The DNA for the CDR3 is TGTGCCAGTAGTCCACTACTACAGGGTGGCAATCAGCCCCAGCATTTT. Its protein product is CASSPLLQGGNQPQHF.

The rearrangement links TRBV5-1 to TRBJ1-1; D unresolved. The CDR3 sequence is 12 residues long. With 0 bases removed from V and 3 bases from J, the gap between germline ends came to 3 bases. The V gene's germline CDR1 is SGHRS and CDR2 YFSETQ. The CDR3 DNA reads TGCGCCAGCAGCTTGGTGGACACTGAAGCTTTCTTT. As protein: CASSLVDTEAFF.

The rearrangement uses TRBV4-2 and TRBJ1-4; D remains ambiguous. The germline CDR1 and CDR2 sequences are LGHNA and YNFKEQ. CDR3 length: 13 amino acids. V lost 2 bases to trimming and J lost 8 bases, with 9 bases between them. CDR3 sequence (DNA): TGTGCCAGCAGCCAACAACAGTACGAAAAACTGTTTTTT. Translating it yields CASSQQQYEKLFF.

The chain joins TRBV4-2 to TRBJ2-1, with unresolved D. This CDR3 has 17 residues. Trimming pared 0 bases from V and 6 bases from J, leaving 18 bases between. Germline CDR1 LGHNA, CDR2 YNFKEQ. CDR3 sequence reads: CASSQESFRAAVNEQFF. Written as DNA, the CDR3 is TGTGCCAGCAGCCAAGAAAGCTTCCGGGCGGCGGTCAATGAGCAGTTCTTC.

The rearrangement joins TRBV28 to TRBJ2-3, with D perhaps matching TRBD2 (6 bases). In germline, CDR1 is MDHEN, CDR2 SYDVKM. This CDR3 region has 14 residues. V gave up 7 bases and J gave up 0 bases, with 11 bases separating them. CDR3 DNA sequence: TGTGCCAGCAAGGTAGCGGCTAGCACAGATACGCAGTATTTT. Protein product: CASKVAASTDTQYF.

The chain combines TRBV5-6 with TRBJ1-2; tentatively, D is TRBD1 (6 bases). Germline V gene lookup returns CDR1 SGHDT and CDR2 YYEEEE. The germline V and J ends were trimmed by 3 bases and 13 bases, with 19 bases remaining between them. The CDR3 totals 13 residues. The CDR3 region has the DNA TGTGCCAGCAGCTGGTCGACAGGCGCCCTGGGCACCTTC. Protein product: CASSWSTGALGTF.